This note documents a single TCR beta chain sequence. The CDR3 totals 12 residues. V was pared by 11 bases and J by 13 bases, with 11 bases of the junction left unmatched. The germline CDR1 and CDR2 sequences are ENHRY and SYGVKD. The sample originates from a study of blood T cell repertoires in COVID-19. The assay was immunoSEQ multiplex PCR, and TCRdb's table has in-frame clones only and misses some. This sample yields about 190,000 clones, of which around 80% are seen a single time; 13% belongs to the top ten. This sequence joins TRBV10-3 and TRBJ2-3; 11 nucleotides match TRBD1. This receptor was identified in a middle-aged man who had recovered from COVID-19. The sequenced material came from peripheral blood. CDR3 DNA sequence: TGTGCCTCATGGGACAGGGGGATTCCCAAGTATTTT. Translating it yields CASWDRGIPKYF.